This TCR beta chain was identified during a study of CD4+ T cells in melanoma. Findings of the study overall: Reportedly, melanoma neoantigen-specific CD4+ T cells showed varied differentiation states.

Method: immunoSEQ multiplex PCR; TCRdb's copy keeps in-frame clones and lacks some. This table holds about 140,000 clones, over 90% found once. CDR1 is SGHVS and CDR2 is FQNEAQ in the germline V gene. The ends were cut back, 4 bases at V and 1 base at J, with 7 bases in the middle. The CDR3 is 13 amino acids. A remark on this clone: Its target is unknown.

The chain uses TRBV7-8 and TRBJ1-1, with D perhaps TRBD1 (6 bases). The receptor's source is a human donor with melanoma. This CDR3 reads CASSSDRNTEAFF. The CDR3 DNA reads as TGTGCCAGCAGCTCGGACAGGAACACTGAAGCTTTCTTT.